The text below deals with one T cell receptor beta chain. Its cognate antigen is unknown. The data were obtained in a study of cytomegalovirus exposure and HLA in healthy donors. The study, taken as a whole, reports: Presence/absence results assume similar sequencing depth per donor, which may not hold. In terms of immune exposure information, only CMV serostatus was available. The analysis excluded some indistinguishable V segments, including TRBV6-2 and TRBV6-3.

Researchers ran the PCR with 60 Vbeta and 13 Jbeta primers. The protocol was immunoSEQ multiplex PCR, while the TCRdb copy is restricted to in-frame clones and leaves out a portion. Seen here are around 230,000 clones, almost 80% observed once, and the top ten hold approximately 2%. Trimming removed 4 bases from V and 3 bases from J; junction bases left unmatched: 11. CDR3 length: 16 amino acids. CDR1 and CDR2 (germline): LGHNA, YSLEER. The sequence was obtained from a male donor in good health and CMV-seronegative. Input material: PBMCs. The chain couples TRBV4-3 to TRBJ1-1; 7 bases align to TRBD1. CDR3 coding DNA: TGCGCCAGCAGCCTCGATACAGGGGTGTGGGACACTGAAGCTTTCTTT. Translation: CASSLDTGVWDTEAFF.